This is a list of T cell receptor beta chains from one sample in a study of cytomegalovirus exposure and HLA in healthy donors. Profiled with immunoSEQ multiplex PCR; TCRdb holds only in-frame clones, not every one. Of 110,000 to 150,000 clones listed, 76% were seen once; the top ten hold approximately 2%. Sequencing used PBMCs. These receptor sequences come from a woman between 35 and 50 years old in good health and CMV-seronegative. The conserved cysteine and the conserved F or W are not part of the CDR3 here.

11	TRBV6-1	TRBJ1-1	ASSEGTDTEAF
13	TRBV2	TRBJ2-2	ASSEGGAHTGELF
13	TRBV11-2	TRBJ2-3	ASSLLANPTDTQY
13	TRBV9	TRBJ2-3	ASSVAGGRGDTQY
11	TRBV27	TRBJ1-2	ASSARQGDGYT
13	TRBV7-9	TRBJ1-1	ASSSLGGIYTEAF
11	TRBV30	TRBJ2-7	AWSAGQTYEQY
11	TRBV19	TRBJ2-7	ASSIQGSYEQY
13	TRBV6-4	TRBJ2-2	ASSDSQQGAGELF
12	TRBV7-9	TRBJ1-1	ASSLGHRGTEAF
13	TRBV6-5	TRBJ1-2	ASSFAATGRYGYT
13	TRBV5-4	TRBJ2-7	ASSLHPTDYYEQY